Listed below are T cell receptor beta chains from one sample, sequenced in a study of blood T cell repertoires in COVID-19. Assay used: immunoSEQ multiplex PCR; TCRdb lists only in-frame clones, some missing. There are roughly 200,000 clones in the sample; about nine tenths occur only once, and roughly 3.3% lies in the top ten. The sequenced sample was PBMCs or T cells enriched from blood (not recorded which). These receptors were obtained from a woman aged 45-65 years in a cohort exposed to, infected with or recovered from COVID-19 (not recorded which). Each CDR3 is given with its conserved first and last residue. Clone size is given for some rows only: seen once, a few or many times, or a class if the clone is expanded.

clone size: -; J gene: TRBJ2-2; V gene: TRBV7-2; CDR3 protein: CASSLARSGGLWTGELFF
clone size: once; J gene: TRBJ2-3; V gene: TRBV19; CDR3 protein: CASNQGGTDTQYF
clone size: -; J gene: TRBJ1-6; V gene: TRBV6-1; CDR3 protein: CASSEFTGVPTYSPLHF
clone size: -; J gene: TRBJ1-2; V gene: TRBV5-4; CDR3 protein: CASSHEPVDRGYTF
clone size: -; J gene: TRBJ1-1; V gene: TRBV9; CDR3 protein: CASSVERTTEAFF
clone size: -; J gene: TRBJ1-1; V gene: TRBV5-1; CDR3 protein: CASSLQGGRSTEAFF
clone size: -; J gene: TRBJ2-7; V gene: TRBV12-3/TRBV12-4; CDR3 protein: CASSGTGIRQYF
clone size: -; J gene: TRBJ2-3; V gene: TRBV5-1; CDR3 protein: CASSLGSGGADTQYF
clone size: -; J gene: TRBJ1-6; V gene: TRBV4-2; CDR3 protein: CASSQADRVSSHFKGSPLHF
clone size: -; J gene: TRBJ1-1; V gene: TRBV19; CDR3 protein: CASSIYGGADTEAFF
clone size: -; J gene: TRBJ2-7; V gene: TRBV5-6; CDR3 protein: CASSFRARPYEQYF
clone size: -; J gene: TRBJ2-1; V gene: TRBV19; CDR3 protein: CASSIRGGPYNEQFF
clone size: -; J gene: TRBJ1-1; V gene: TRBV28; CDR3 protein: CASSLFSYTEAFF
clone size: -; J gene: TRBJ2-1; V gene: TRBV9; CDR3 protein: CASSLGTGQANEQFF